The source of this T cell receptor (beta chain) is a study of T cell responses to AZD1222 COVID-19 vaccine. Profiling relied on immunoSEQ multiplex PCR, and the TCRdb table lists in-frame clones only, not all of them. The sample shows 89,000 or so clones, around nine tenths of them seen only once. Germline V lookup: CDR1 GTSNPN, CDR2 SVGIG (reference sequence). The CDR3 extends over 14 amino acids. The junction had 5 bases not matched to a gene; V was cut back by 5 bases and J by 3 bases. The TCR sequence derives from an adult in good health. This sequence joins TRBV30 and TRBJ1-4; 8 bases are shared with TRBD1. The specimen comprised peripheral blood, sampled on day 0 of AZD1222 vaccination. CDR3: CAWDRQGSNEKLFF. The CDR3 DNA reads TGTGCCTGGGATAGACAGGGGTCTAATGAAAAACTGTTTTTT.